The T cell receptor beta chain described here comes from a study of glioma-infiltrating T cells. Trimming cost V 5 bases and J 6 bases, with 17 bases left between them. The germline CDR1 and CDR2 sequences are PRHDT and FYEKMQ (reference sequence). The CDR3 covers 15 residues. The iRepertoire nested amplicon-rescue multiplex PCR amplified TCR alpha and beta CDR3s from RNA. MiXCR, applied by TCRdb to the multiplex PCR reads, yields one record per CDR3 protein. The sample holds about 44,000 distinct CDR3 sequences, about a fifth seen once. Material: glioma tissue, nonneoplastic brain tissue, or PBMCs (not recorded which). The J gene is TRBJ2-1, the V gene TRBV13; D might be TRBD2 (6 bases). The receptor comes from a human donor with low-grade glioma or glioblastoma, undergoing nonglioma brain surgery, or in good health (not recorded which). This CDR3 is CASSPRLEWINEQFF. CDR3 nucleotide sequence: TGTGCCAGCAGCCCCAGACTAGAATGGATCAATGAGCAGTTCTTC.